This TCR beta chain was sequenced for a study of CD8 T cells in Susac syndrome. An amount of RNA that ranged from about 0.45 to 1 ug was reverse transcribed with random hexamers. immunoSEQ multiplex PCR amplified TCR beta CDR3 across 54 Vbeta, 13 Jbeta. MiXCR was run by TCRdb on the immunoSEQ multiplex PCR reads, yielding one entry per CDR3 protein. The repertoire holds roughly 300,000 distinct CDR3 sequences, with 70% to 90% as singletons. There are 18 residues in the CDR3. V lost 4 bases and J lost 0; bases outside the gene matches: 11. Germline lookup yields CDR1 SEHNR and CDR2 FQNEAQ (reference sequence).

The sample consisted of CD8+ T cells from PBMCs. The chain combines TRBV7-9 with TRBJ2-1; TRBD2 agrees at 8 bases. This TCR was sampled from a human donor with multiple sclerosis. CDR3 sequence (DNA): TGTGCCAGCAGCTCAACCTCCGGGCTAGCGGGCTCCTACAATGAGCAGTTCTTC. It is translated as CASSSTSGLAGSYNEQFF.